Below, 9 T cell receptor beta chains from the same sample are listed, as sequenced in a study of CD8 T cells in Susac syndrome. It was with random hexamers that about 0.45 to 1 ug RNA was reverse transcribed. TCRdb re-called the immunoSEQ multiplex PCR reads with MiXCR, one entry per CDR3 protein. The sample has about 210,000 distinct CDR3 sequences; approximately 95% are singletons. The sample consisted of CD4+ T cells from PBMCs. The receptors here all came from a human donor with multiple sclerosis.

V gene TRBV14 combines with J gene TRBJ2-1, with D maybe TRBD1 (6 bases). CDR3 length: 15 amino acids. CDR1 and CDR2 from the germline V gene are SGHDN and FVKESK. Trimming left V 2 bases short and J 8 bases short, with 16 bases between. The CDR3 bases are TGTGCCAGCAGCCAACACAACAGGGCGAGCGATGAGCAGTTCTTC. It is translated as CASSQHNRASDEQFF.

The genes are TRBV20-1 and TRBJ1-1, with D hard to call. The germline CDR1 and CDR2 sequences are DFQATT and SNEGSKA (reference sequence). V lost 4 bases, J lost 5 bases, and 14 bases lay in between. The length of the CDR3 is 13 residues. The CDR3 coding sequence is TGCAGTGCTACTCCGGGAGGTAAAACTGAAGCTTTCTTT. It codes for CSATPGGKTEAFF.

The rearrangement joins TRBV7-2 to TRBJ2-7; no reliable D call. This CDR3 has 16 amino acids. Trimming removed 1 base from V and 4 bases from J, with 17 bases in between. Germline V gene data show CDR1 as SGHTA and CDR2 as FQGNSA. In DNA, the CDR3 is TGTGCCAGCAGCTTAGGGCTGCGGAAGATGGATTACGAGCAGTACTTC. Amino acid sequence: CASSLGLRKMDYEQYF.

The chain uses TRBV20-1 and TRBJ2-7; 9 nucleotides align to TRBD1. This CDR3 comprises 14 residues. The germline V gene has CDR1 DFQATT and CDR2 SNEGSKA (reference sequence). With 5 bases clipped from V and 3 bases from J, the junction kept 8 bases outside the gene matches. The CDR3 reads CSARTGTGFYEQYF. In DNA, the CDR3 is TGCAGTGCTCGGACCGGGACAGGGTTCTACGAGCAGTACTTC.

The CDR3 DNA reads as TGTGCCAGTAAGGACGCAGGGGGGGAGAAAGCCTACGAGCAGTACTTC. Translated, it gives CASKDAGGEKAYEQYF. The V call is TRBV19, the J call TRBJ2-7; perhaps D is TRBD1 or TRBD2 (7 bases each). The CDR3 is 16 amino acids. Trimming cost V 7 bases and J 2 bases, with 21 bases left between them. Per germline, CDR1 LNHDA and CDR2 SQIVND (reference sequence).

This clonotype has a single count. The rearrangement links TRBV9 to TRBJ2-1, with 12 positions matching TRBD2. Germline assignment: CDR1 SGDLS and CDR2 YYNGEE. The V and J ends lost 3 bases and 9 bases, in that order; junction bases with no gene match: 4. The CDR3 covers 14 residues. CDR3 nucleotides: TGTGCCAGCAGCGGGACTAGCGGGATAGGTGAGCAGTTCTTC. Amino acids: CASSGTSGIGEQFF.

J is TRBJ1-1 and V is TRBV7-6; D call uncertain. V lost 4 bases and J lost 0, with 12 bases in between. Germline V gives CDR1 SGHVS, CDR2 FNYEAQ. CDR3 size: 15 residues. CDR3 DNA sequence: TGTGCCAGCAGCTCTAATCTCGGTATGAACACTGAAGCTTTCTTT. Translating it yields CASSSNLGMNTEAFF.

In its sample, this clonotype was seen a few times. This chain joins TRBV12-3 or TRBV12-4 and TRBJ1-2; 7 positions match TRBD1. With 5 bases clipped from V and 8 bases from J, the junction kept 2 bases outside the gene matches. The CDR3 spans 11 residues. CDR3 DNA: TGTGCCAGCAGTGACAGGGTGGGCTACACCTTC. This sequence encodes CASSDRVGYTF.

V and J are TRBV2 and TRBJ1-6; D perhaps matches TRBD1 (6 bases). The CDR3 has 15 residues. Trimming removed 4 bases from V and 8 bases from J, with 15 bases in between. The germline V gene encodes CDR1 SNHLY and CDR2 FYNNEI. CDR3 nucleotides: TGTGCCAGCAGTGGGGAGGGGGGTTCTCATTCACCCCTCCACTTT. It yields the protein CASSGEGGSHSPLHF.